This T cell receptor beta chain was retrieved from a study of human T cells and chemical hapten exposure. Time point defined: patch test 2, 6 weeks after DPC sensitization. Specified treatment: therapeutic diphenylcyclopropenone sensitization with weekly scalp DPC. From the RACE reads, TCRdb called clonotypes with MiXCR, one entry per CDR3 protein. Among more than 85,000 distinct CDR3 sequences listed, 11% were seen once. The source was whole blood, collected in connection with sensitization to the hapten diphenylcyclopropenone (DPC). This sequence originates from a man aged 40-55 years with alopecia areata. Some clones in this sample may be carry-over from other donors' samples.

The DNA of the CDR3 is TGCGCCAGCAGCTTGGGGCTAGCGGGGGTCTCCTACAATGAGCAGTTCTTC. Its protein is CASSLGLAGVSYNEQFF. The V call is TRBV5-1, the J call TRBJ2-1, with 10 bases fitting TRBD2. Germline CDR1 and CDR2: SGHRS and YFSETQ. With V trimmed by 0 bases and J by 0 bases, 3 bases remained unmatched. There are 17 residues in the CDR3.